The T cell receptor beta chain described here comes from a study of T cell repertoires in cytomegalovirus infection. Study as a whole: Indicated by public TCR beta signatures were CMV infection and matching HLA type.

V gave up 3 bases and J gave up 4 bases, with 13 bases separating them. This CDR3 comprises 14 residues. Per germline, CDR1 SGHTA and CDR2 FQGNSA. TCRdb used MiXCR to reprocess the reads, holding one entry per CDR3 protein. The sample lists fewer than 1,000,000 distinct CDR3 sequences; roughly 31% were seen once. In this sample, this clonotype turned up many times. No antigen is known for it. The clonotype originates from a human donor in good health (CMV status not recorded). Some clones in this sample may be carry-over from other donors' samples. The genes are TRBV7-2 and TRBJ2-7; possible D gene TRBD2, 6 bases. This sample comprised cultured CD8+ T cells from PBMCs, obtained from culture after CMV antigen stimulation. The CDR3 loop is CASSFNSGTYEQYF. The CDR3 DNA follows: TGTGCCAGCAGCTTTAATAGCGGTACTTACGAGCAGTACTTC.